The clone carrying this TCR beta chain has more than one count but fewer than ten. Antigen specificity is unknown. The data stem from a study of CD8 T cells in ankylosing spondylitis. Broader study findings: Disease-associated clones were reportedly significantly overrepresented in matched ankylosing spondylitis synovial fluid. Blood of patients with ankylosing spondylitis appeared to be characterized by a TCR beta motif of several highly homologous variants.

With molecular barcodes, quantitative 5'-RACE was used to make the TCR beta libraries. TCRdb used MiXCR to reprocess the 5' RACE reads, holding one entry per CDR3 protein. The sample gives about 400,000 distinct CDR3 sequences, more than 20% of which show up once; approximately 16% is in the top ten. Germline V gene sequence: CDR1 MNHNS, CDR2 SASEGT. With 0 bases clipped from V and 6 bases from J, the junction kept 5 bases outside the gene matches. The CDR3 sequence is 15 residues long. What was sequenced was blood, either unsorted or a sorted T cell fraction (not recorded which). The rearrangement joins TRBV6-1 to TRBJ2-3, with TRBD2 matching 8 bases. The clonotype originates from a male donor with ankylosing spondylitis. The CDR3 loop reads CASSEAAGGRDTQYF. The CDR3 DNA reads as TGTGCCAGCAGTGAAGCTGCGGGAGGCAGGGATACGCAGTATTTT.